Included here is one T cell receptor (beta chain) sequence, with context. This clonotype was seen many times. Its binding antigen is unknown. No qualities accompany the bases; no much larger clone lies one base away. These data are taken from a study of spatial heterogeneity in lung cancer (dated by TCRdb to the late 2010s). Regarding the research as a whole: Beta-chain transcripts were consistently detected in greater numbers than alpha-chain transcripts, which likely reflected higher beta-chain transcript abundance. In the raw uncorrected reads, each unique combination of TCR and UMI appeared more than ten times on average. The study quantitatively compared TCR alpha and beta repertoires across multiple tumor regions, matched nontumor lung and blood in non-small cell lung cancer. Nonsynonymous mutation counts, determined by whole-exome sequencing of tumor tissue, were related to TCR repertoire features. At surgery, both alpha and beta chains were TCR-sequenced in 220 tumor regions, fewer than 85 matched nontumor lung samples and 56 PBMC samples.

Points the paper makes about the study in general: Ubiquitous expanded tumor TCRs were found in blood more often at tumor resection than at routine follow-up. Confirming at a functional level the hypothesis that regional TCRs recognize regional mutations was considered to require additional single-cell paired TCR alpha and beta sequencing.

To prepare the library, 5' RACE was applied. TCRdb records NextSeq 500 as the sequencer. To allow correction of PCR and sequencing errors, the TCR library protocol tagged every TCR cDNA molecule with a unique molecular identifier. Turning to the authors' computational methods: TCR identification, UMI-based error correction and CDR3 extraction were performed with Decombinator tools. TCRs above a frequency of 2 per 1,000, corresponding to the top 1% of the tumor frequency distribution, were defined as expanded. Renyi diversity was computed with the R vegan package after each repertoire had been subsampled 100 times to 5,000 TCRs. CDR3 similarity networks were constructed using string-kernel similarity of amino acid triplets, with links drawn between CDR3s whose pairwise similarity was above 0.82. The public reads were run again by TCRdb, first through fastp at Q25 and then through MiXCR, and only productive beta chains were kept. Under each unique CDR3 protein, matching rows form one entry showing the most common genes and DNA. These V and J calls derive from TCRdb rather than the authors' analysis. Within this sample are about 36,000 distinct CDR3 sequences, with roughly 5% of them counted one time only. The ten largest clones take up less than 35% of the sample.

The intended sense of this specimen's time point label: sample taken at primary tumor resection. TCR sequencing used whole RNA extracted from tumor and nontumor lung tissue, or from cryopreserved PBMC samples, without cell sorting. Donors were 72 patients with early-stage, untreated non-small cell lung cancer from the lung TRACERx cohort. A patient was chosen for TCR sequencing only when enough RNA was available from at least two tumor regions. CDR1 and CDR2 were assigned from the germline V gene (reference sequence) as LGHDT and YNNKEL. From its cysteine to its phenylalanine, the CDR3 spans 11 amino acids. Solely the CDR3 DNA is kept, with 33 bases framed from the first base. Deletion took 2 bases off V and 5 bases off J, with a span of 4 bases between the germline ends.

The source was PBMCs, collected at surgery. This clonotype was sampled from a female donor with early-stage non-small cell lung cancer. Here the chain combines TRBV3-1 and TRBJ2-7, with no reliable assignment of the D segment. The CDR3 here reads CASSQSHEQYF. The sequence in DNA is TGTGCCAGCAGCCAAAGTCACGAGCAGTACTTC.